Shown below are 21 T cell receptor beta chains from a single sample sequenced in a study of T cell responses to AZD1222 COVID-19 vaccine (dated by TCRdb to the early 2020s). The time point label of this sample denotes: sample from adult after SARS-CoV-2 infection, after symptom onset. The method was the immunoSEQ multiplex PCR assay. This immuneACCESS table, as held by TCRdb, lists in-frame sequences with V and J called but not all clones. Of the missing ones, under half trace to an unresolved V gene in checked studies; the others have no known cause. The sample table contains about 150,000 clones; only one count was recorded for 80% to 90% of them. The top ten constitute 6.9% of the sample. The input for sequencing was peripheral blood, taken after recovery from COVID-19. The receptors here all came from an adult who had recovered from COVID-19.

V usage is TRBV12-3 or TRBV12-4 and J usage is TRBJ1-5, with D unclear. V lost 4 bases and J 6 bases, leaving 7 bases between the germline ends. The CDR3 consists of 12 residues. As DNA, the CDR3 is TGTGCCAGCAGTTCAATGGGTCAGCCCCAGCATTTT. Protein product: CASSSMGQPQHF.

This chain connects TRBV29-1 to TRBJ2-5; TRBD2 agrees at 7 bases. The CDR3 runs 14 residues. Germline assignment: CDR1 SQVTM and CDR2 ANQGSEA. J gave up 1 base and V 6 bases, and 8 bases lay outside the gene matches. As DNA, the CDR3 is TGCAGCGTAACCGGGACTAACACCCAAGAGACCCAGTACTTC. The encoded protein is CSVTGTNTQETQYF.

The CDR3 protein is CASSFRTGTTSTDTQYF. CDR3 bases: TGCGCCAGCAGCTTCCGAACCGGGACAACTAGCACAGATACGCAGTATTTT. The chain has TRBV5-1 and TRBJ2-3; possibly TRBD1 for D (6 bases). V dropped 2 bases and J dropped 0 bases, with 16 bases sitting between them. This CDR3 is 17 amino acids long. CDR1 SGHRS and CDR2 YFSETQ come from the germline V gene.

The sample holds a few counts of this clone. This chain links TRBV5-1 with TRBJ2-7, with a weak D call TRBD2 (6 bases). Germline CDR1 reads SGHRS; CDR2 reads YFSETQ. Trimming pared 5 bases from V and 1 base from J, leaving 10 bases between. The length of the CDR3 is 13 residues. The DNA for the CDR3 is TGCGCCAGCAGTGGTAGCGGTTCCTACGAGCAGTACTTC. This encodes CASSGSGSYEQYF.

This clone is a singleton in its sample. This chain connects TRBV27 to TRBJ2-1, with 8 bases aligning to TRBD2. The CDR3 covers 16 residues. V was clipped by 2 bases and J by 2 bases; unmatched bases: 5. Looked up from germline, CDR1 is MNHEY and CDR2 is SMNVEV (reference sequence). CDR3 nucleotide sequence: TGTGCCAGCAGTTTAACGGCGGGAGGACCCTACAATGAGCAGTTCTTC. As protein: CASSLTAGGPYNEQFF.

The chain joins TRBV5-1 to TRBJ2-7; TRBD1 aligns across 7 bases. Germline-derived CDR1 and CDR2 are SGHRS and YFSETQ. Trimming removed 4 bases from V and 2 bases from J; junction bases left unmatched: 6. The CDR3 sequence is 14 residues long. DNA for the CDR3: TGCGCCAGCAGCCGGACGGGACAGACCTACGAGCAGTACTTC. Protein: CASSRTGQTYEQYF.

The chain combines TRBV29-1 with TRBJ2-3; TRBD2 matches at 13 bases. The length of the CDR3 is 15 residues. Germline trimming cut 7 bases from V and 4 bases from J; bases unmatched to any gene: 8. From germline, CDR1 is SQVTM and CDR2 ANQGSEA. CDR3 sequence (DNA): TGCAGCGCCCTTCGACTAGCGGGAGGATCAGATACGCAGTATTTT. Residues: CSALRLAGGSDTQYF.

The CDR3 DNA reads TGCGCCAGCAGTTCCTTCGGGACAGCGGTTAAATCCTACGAGCAGTACTTC. This gives the protein CASSSFGTAVKSYEQYF. The rearrangement links TRBV5-1 to TRBJ2-7; TRBD1 matches at 7 bases. Losses at the gene ends were 5 bases for V and 1 base for J; bases not matched to a gene: 15. Germline lookup yields CDR1 SGHRS and CDR2 YFSETQ. This CDR3 region has 17 residues.

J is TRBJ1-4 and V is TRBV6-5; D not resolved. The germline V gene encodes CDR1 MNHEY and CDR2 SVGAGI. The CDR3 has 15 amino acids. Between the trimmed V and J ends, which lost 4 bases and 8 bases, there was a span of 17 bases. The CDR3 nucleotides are TGTGCCAGCAGTTCGGACGGCCCCTTGAGGGAAAAACTGTTTTTT. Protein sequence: CASSSDGPLREKLFF.

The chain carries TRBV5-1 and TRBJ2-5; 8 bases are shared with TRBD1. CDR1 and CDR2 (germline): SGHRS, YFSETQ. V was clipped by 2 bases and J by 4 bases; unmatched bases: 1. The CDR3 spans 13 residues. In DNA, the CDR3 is TGCGCCAGCAGCTTTGGACAGGGAGAGACCCAGTACTTC. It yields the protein CASSFGQGETQYF.

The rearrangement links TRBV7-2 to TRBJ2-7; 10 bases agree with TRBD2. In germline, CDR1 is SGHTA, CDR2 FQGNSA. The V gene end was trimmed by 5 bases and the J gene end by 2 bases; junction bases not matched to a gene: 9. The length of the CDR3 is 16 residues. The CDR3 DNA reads TGTGCCAGCAGCCCTCGAATAGCGGGAGGCGCCTACGAGCAGTACTTC. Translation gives CASSPRIAGGAYEQYF.

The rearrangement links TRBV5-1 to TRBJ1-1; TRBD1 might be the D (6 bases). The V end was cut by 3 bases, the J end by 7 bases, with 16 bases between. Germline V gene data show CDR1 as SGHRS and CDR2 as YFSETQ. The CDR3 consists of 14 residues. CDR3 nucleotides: TGCGCCAGCAGCTCCGGACGGGGAGGGGGTGAAGCTTTCTTT. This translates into CASSSGRGGGEAFF.

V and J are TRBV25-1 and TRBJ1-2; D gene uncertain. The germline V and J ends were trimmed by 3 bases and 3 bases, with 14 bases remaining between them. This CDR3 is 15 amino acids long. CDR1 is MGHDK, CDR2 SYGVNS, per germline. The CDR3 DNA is TGTGCCAGCAGTGACCCCCGCGGGGAGGACTATGGCTACACCTTC. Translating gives CASSDPRGEDYGYTF.

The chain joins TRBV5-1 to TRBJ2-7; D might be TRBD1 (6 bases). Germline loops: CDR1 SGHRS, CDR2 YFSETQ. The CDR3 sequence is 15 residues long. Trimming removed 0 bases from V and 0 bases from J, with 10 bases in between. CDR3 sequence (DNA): TGCGCCAGCAGCTTGGGACAGGCGAGCTCCTACGAGCAGTACTTC. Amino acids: CASSLGQASSYEQYF.

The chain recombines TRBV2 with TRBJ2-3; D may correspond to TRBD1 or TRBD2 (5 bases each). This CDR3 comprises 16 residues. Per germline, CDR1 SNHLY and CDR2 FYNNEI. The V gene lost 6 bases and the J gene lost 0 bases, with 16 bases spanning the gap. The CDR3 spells CASRGRTAPSTDTQYF. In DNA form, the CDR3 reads TGTGCCAGCAGGGGACGGACTGCCCCTAGCACAGATACGCAGTATTTT.

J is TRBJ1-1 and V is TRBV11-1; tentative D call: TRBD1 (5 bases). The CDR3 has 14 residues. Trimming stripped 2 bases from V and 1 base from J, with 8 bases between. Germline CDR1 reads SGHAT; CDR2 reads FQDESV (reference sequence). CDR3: CASSLQGQNTEAFF. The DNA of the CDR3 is TGTGCCAGCAGCTTACAGGGTCAGAACACTGAAGCTTTCTTT.

The CDR3 bases are TGCAGCGTCCGGAGGCCTGGCAGGGGTCAACCCTACAATGAGCAGTTCTTC. Translating it yields CSVRRPGRGQPYNEQFF. The chain uses TRBV29-1 and TRBJ2-1; possible D gene TRBD1, 6 bases. The length of the CDR3 is 17 residues. The V gene's germline CDR1 is SQVTM and CDR2 ANQGSEA. The V and J ends lost 6 bases and 2 bases respectively, with 23 bases between them.

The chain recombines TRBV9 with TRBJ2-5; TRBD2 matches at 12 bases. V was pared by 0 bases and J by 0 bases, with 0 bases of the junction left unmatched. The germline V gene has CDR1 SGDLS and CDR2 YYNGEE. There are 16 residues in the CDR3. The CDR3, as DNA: TGTGCCAGCAGCGTAGGACTAGCGGGGGACCAAGAGACCCAGTACTTC. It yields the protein CASSVGLAGDQETQYF.

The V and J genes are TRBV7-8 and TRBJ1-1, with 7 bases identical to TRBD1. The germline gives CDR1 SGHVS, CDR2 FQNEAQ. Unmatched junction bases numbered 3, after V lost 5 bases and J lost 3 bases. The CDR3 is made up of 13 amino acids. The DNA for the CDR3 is TGTGCCAGCAGCACCGACAGGGACACTGAAGCTTTCTTT. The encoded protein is CASSTDRDTEAFF.

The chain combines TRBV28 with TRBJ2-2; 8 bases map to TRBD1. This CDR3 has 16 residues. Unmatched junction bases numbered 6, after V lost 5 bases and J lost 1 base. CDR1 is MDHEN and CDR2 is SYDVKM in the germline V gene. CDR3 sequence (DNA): TGTGCCAGCAGTACCGCGGGACAGGAGAACACCGGGGAGCTGTTTTTT. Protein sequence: CASSTAGQENTGELFF.

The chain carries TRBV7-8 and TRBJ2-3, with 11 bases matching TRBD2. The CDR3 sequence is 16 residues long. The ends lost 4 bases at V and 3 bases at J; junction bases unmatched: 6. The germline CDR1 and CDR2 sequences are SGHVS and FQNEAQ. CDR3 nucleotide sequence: TGTGCCAGCAGCTCAACTAGCGGGGGAAGAACAGATACGCAGTATTTT. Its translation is CASSSTSGGRTDTQYF.